The 10 T cell receptor beta chains below were found in one sample sequenced in a study of cytomegalovirus exposure and HLA in healthy donors (dated by TCRdb to 2016 to 2017). The library was obtained by the immunoSEQ multiplex PCR assay. For the multiplex PCR, a mixture combining 60 forward primers for TCR Vbeta segments and 13 reverse primers for TCR Jbeta segments was used. Here the immuneACCESS table is served through TCRdb, limited to in-frame sequences with V and J called. Missing clones are a known gap in these copies; in checked studies unresolved V genes cover under half, and the rest lacks a known reason. The sample records 150,000 or so clones, 60% to 80% of which are singletons. Together, the top ten hold roughly 3.7% of the sample. The sequencing sample was made of PBMCs. These receptors originate from a male donor in good health and CMV-seronegative.

Only a few counts were recorded for this clone. This sequence joins TRBV12-5 and TRBJ2-1, with 13 bases identical to TRBD2. J gave up 1 base and V 0 bases, and 12 bases lay outside the gene matches. Germline V lookup: CDR1 LGHNT, CDR2 FRNRAP. This CDR3 has 21 residues. The CDR3 sequence is CASGLVLATSGRPLSYNEQFF. CDR3 bases: TGTGCTAGTGGTTTGGTACTCGCGACTAGCGGGAGGCCTTTATCCTACAATGAGCAGTTCTTC.

The chain joins TRBV19 to TRBJ2-3; TRBD1 matches at 7 bases. The CDR3 contains 14 residues. The V segment lost 5 bases and the J segment 4 bases; nucleotides outside the gene matches: 6. Per the germline V gene, CDR1 is LNHDA and CDR2 is SQIVND (reference sequence). The CDR3 DNA reads TGTGCCAGTAGTTCAACAGGGGTTTCAGATACGCAGTATTTT. Its translation is CASSSTGVSDTQYF.

The sample holds one count of this clone. The chain has TRBV5-5 and TRBJ2-1, with TRBD1 matching 7 bases. This CDR3 is 15 amino acids long. From germline, CDR1 is SGHKS and CDR2 YYEKEE (reference sequence). V trimming: 0 bases; J trimming: 4 bases; junction bases outside the gene matches: 4. CDR3 sequence (DNA): TGTGCCAGCAGCTTGGGACAGGGACGGTACAATGAGCAGTTCTTC. It translates to CASSLGQGRYNEQFF.

The chain couples TRBV7-9 to TRBJ1-6; 10 nucleotides agree with TRBD1. The CDR3 spans 16 residues. The V and J ends lost 4 bases and 6 bases, in that order; junction bases with no gene match: 6. CDR1 SEHNR and CDR2 FQNEAQ come from the germline V gene (reference sequence). CDR3 sequence (DNA): TGTGCCAGCAGCTCGGGACAGGGGAGCGGTAATTCACCCCTCCACTTT. This codes for CASSSGQGSGNSPLHF. The whole variable domain, filled in from reference TRBV7-9 and TRBJ1-6, reads DTGVSQNPRHKITKRGQNVTFRCDPISEHNRLYWYRQTLGQGPEFLTYFQNEAQLEKSRLLSDRFSAERPKGSFSTLEIQRTEQGDSAMYLCASSSGQGSGNSPLHFGNGTRLTVT.

This rearrangement joins TRBV11-2 to TRBJ1-6; tentative D call: TRBD1 (5 bases). Trimming shortened V by 1 base and J by 10 bases, and 17 bases separated the two germline ends. The CDR3 spans 16 residues. Per the germline V gene, CDR1 is SGHAT and CDR2 is FQNNGV. The CDR3: CASSLVSTAIESPLHF. CDR3 DNA sequence: TGTGCCAGCAGCTTAGTTTCGACAGCCATTGAATCACCCCTCCACTTT.

This clone was counted a single time. The rearrangement links TRBV15 to TRBJ2-5, with 8 bases lining up with TRBD1. This CDR3 is built from 15 residues. V was pared by 4 bases and J by 11 bases, with 15 bases of the junction left unmatched. Germline V CDR1 and CDR2: LNHNV, YYDKDF (reference sequence). The CDR3 sequence is CATSIKRGAQGEQYF. Here the CDR3 DNA reads TGTGCCACCAGCATAAAGAGGGGGGCACAGGGGGAGCAGTACTTC.

The V call is TRBV15, the J call TRBJ2-1; D is ambiguous. The germline V and J ends were trimmed by 0 bases and 2 bases, with 5 bases remaining between them. Per the germline V gene, CDR1 is LNHNV and CDR2 is YYDKDF (reference sequence). The CDR3 loop spans 14 amino acids. CDR3 sequence (DNA): TGTGCCACCAGCAGAGATTCTGCCTACAATGAGCAGTTCTTC. Protein: CATSRDSAYNEQFF.

The CDR3 region has the DNA TGCAGCGGAACTGGGAGCGGGGGAGGTTCCTACAATGAGCAGTTCTTC. It codes for CSGTGSGGGSYNEQFF. V usage is TRBV29-1 and J usage is TRBJ2-1, with TRBD2 matching 8 bases. Germline-derived CDR1 and CDR2 are SQVTM and ANQGSEA. Trimming cost V 7 bases and J 1 base; bases outside gene matches: 12. The CDR3 sequence is 16 residues long.

The table lists this clone with a few counts. The rearrangement uses TRBV5-1 and TRBJ2-5; 10 positions agree with TRBD2. The CDR3 is 16 amino acids. V gave up 0 bases and J gave up 1 base; unmatched junction bases: 3. CDR1 SGHRS and CDR2 YFSETQ come from the germline V gene. The CDR3 reads CASSLGASGGQETQYF. DNA for the CDR3: TGCGCCAGCAGCTTGGGAGCTAGCGGGGGCCAAGAGACCCAGTACTTC.

The chain couples TRBV7-2 to TRBJ1-4; 7 nucleotides align to TRBD1. The CDR3 runs to 14 residues. CDR1 is SGHTA and CDR2 is FQGNSA in the germline V gene. The V and J ends lost 2 bases and 6 bases, in that order; junction bases with no gene match: 3. CDR3 in DNA: TGTGCCAGCAGCTTAAGGGGGCTTGATGAAAAACTGTTTTTT. It encodes CASSLRGLDEKLFF.